These 8 T cell receptor beta chains originate from one sample sequenced in a study of metastatic and nonmetastatic thyroid tumors. Prior to thyroid surgery, none of the patients had received any treatment. TCRdb called clones again from the PCR reads with MiXCR. The data contain some 93,000 clones, approximately 11% of them singletons. The sequenced sample consisted of blood. These TCRs come from a female donor with papillary thyroid cancer or a benign thyroid nodule (not recorded which). Some clones in this sample may be carry-over from other donors' samples.

This clone was recorded many times. The chain joins TRBV30 to TRBJ2-5; TRBD1 matches 8 bases. Germline V CDR1 and CDR2: GTSNPN, SVGIG (reference sequence). The CDR3 has 14 residues. Germline trimming cut 1 base from V and 1 base from J; bases unmatched to any gene: 2. CDR3: CAWSGQGPQETQYF. For the CDR3, the DNA is TGTGCCTGGAGTGGACAGGGGCCCCAAGAGACCCAGTACTTC. Filled out from reference TRBV30 and TRBJ2-5, the complete variable domain reads SQTIHQWPATLVQPVGSPLSLECTVEGTSNPNLYWYRQAAGRGLQLLFYSVGIGQISSEVPQNLSASRPQDRQFILSSKKLLLSDSGFYLCAWSGQGPQETQYFGPGTRLLVL.

This clone was observed at least ten times. The CDR3 nucleotides are TGTGCCTGGAGGGACAGTGGGTTCTATGGCTACACCTTC. Encoded protein: CAWRDSGFYGYTF. The chain combines TRBV30 with TRBJ1-2, with D perhaps matching TRBD1 (6 bases). CDR1 and CDR2 (germline): GTSNPN, SVGIG (reference sequence). V shed 3 bases and J shed 4 bases, with 12 bases lying between them. The CDR3 has 13 amino acids.

This clone has a count of ten or more. The rearrangement uses TRBV5-1 and TRBJ1-4, with D maybe TRBD1 (6 bases). CDR1 and CDR2 (germline): SGHRS, YFSETQ. The CDR3 spans 16 residues. Trimming left V 0 bases short and J 0 bases short, with 9 bases between. CDR3 amino acids: CASSLATGATNEKLFF. In DNA, the CDR3 is TGCGCCAGCAGCTTGGCGACAGGTGCAACTAATGAAAAACTGTTTTTT.

Concerning this clone itself: The junction departs from germline at one end; a sequencing error may be responsible. The V call is TRBV7-2, the J call TRBJ2-2; weak D call: TRBD1 (5 bases). The CDR3 is 16 residues long. CDR1 is SGHTA and CDR2 is FQGNSA in the germline V gene. Here the CDR3 DNA reads TGTGCCAGCAGCTTAGCCTGGACACCGAACACCTGGGAGCTGTTTTTT. Its translation is CASSLAWTPNTWELFF.

This clone was seen many times. The same CDR3 arises from other DNA sequences in this sample as well. The rearrangement links TRBV18 to TRBJ1-6, with TRBD1 as a possible D gene (5 bases). The CDR3 extends over 15 amino acids. Germline lookup yields CDR1 KGHSH and CDR2 LQKENI. V lost 0 bases, J lost 6 bases, and 9 bases lay in between. CDR3 protein: CASSPPQGSNSPLHF. CDR3 nucleotide sequence: TGTGCCAGCTCACCACCGCAGGGAAGTAATTCACCCCTCCACTTT.

This clone has a count of ten or more. The rearrangement links TRBV6-2 or TRBV6-3 to TRBJ2-7, with D possibly matching TRBD2 (7 bases). In germline, CDR1 is MNHEY, CDR2 SVGEGT. This CDR3 has 14 residues. V lost 6 bases to trimming and J lost 4 bases, with 16 bases between them. This chain's CDR3 is CASRPRGGVYEQYF. In nucleotides, the CDR3 is TGTGCCAGCAGGCCGAGGGGGGGCGTATACGAGCAGTACTTC.

This clone was seen ten or more times. The V gene is TRBV11-2, the J gene TRBJ2-7; 7 nucleotides align to TRBD1. With V trimmed by 1 base and J by 6 bases, 9 bases remained unmatched. The CDR3 consists of 15 residues. Germline CDR1 SGHAT, CDR2 FQNNGV. The CDR3 DNA is TGTGCCAGCAGCTTAGGTCCCACAGGGGCGTCCGAGCAGTACTTC. Its translation: CASSLGPTGASEQYF.

This clone was recorded at least ten times. The chain couples TRBV13 to TRBJ2-2; 16 bases fit TRBD2. The length of the CDR3 is 20 residues. In germline, CDR1 is PRHDT, CDR2 FYEKMQ (reference sequence). J was trimmed by 4 bases and V by 4 bases; bases with no gene match: 12. CDR3 protein: CASSSSGTSGRASLTGELFF. CDR3 in DNA: TGTGCCAGCAGCTCATCCGGGACTAGCGGGAGGGCCTCTCTCACCGGGGAGCTGTTTTTT. Full variable domain (remainder filled in from reference TRBV13 and TRBJ2-2): AAGVIQSPRHLIKEKRETATLKCYPIPRHDTVYWYQQGPGQDPQFLISFYEKMQSDKGSIPDRFSAQQFSDYHSELNMSSLELGDSALYFCASSSSGTSGRASLTGELFFGEGSRLTVL.